This is a list of T cell receptor beta chains from one sample in a study of tumor-infiltrating lymphocytes in localized non-small cell lung cancer. The table came from immunoSEQ multiplex PCR; TCRdb's copy has only in-frame clones and leaves some out. The sample yields approximately 16,000 clones, around 41% seen once. The material sequenced was lung tumor tissue. The receptor set was obtained from a human donor with non-small cell lung cancer. Each CDR3 is given with its conserved first and last residue. Each record gives: J gene, D gene, clone size, V gene, CDR3 length, CDR3 protein, CDR3 DNA. A D gene is named only where the DNA matches it firmly. Size tells how often a clone was seen (once, few, many) or the class of an expanded clone, and some rows leave it out.

J gene: TRBJ2-3; D gene: NA; clone size: NA; V gene: TRBV9; CDR3 length: 15; CDR3 protein: CASSVSGTSTDTQYF; CDR3 DNA: TGTGCCAGCAGCGTGTCCGGGACTAGCACAGATACGCAGTATTTT
J gene: TRBJ1-2; D gene: NA; clone size: NA; V gene: TRBV4-3; CDR3 length: 14; CDR3 protein: CASSQGGTNEGYTF; CDR3 DNA: TGCGCCAGCAGCCAAGGAGGGACGAATGAAGGCTACACCTTC
J gene: TRBJ1-5; D gene: NA; clone size: few; V gene: TRBV1; CDR3 length: 14; CDR3 protein: CTSKLRDNNQPQHF; CDR3 DNA: TGCACCAGCAAACTCCGGGATAACAATCAGCCCCAGCATTTT
J gene: TRBJ1-3; D gene: NA; clone size: NA; V gene: TRBV19; CDR3 length: 15; CDR3 protein: CASSIIGTTGNTIYF; CDR3 DNA: TGTGCCAGTAGTATTATCGGGACGACTGGAAACACCATATATTTT
J gene: TRBJ1-5; D gene: TRBD1; clone size: NA; V gene: TRBV10-3; CDR3 length: 15; CDR3 protein: CATQTGTGSNQPQHF; CDR3 DNA: TGTGCCACCCAAACCGGGACAGGGAGCAATCAGCCCCAGCATTTT
J gene: TRBJ2-2; D gene: NA; clone size: few; V gene: TRBV30; CDR3 length: 14; CDR3 protein: CAWGRGTNTGELFF; CDR3 DNA: TGTGCCTGGGGCAGGGGAACGAACACCGGGGAGCTGTTTTTT
J gene: TRBJ2-7; D gene: NA; clone size: NA; V gene: TRBV10-3; CDR3 length: 13; CDR3 protein: CAISPRGSYEQYF; CDR3 DNA: TGTGCCATCAGCCCTCGAGGAAGCTACGAGCAGTACTTC
J gene: TRBJ1-1; D gene: NA; clone size: NA; V gene: TRBV6-5; CDR3 length: 13; CDR3 protein: CASSGEINTEAFF; CDR3 DNA: TGTGCCAGCAGCGGGGAGATTAACACTGAAGCTTTCTTT
J gene: TRBJ2-1; D gene: TRBD2; clone size: NA; V gene: TRBV9; CDR3 length: 18; CDR3 protein: CATSRGLAGESSYNEQFF; CDR3 DNA: TGTGCCACCTCCCGGGGGCTAGCGGGGGAGAGCTCCTACAATGAGCAGTTCTTC
J gene: TRBJ1-3; D gene: NA; clone size: NA; V gene: TRBV9; CDR3 length: 14; CDR3 protein: CASSAQGSGNTIYF; CDR3 DNA: TGTGCCAGCAGCGCACAGGGCTCTGGAAACACCATATATTTT
J gene: TRBJ2-5; D gene: NA; clone size: NA; V gene: TRBV9; CDR3 length: 14; CDR3 protein: CASSVGTTQETQYF; CDR3 DNA: TGTGCCAGCAGCGTAGGGACAACACAAGAGACCCAGTACTTC
J gene: TRBJ2-7; D gene: NA; clone size: NA; V gene: TRBV7-3; CDR3 length: 14; CDR3 protein: CASSLIDNRGEQYF; CDR3 DNA: TGTGCCAGCAGCTTAATCGACAACAGAGGGGAGCAGTACTTC
J gene: TRBJ2-7; D gene: TRBD1; clone size: few; V gene: TRBV19; CDR3 length: 12; CDR3 protein: CASSKTGYEQYF; CDR3 DNA: TGTGCCAGTAGCAAGACAGGGTACGAGCAGTACTTC
J gene: TRBJ1-6; D gene: TRBD1; clone size: few; V gene: TRBV9; CDR3 length: 15; CDR3 protein: CASSVVSGGNSPLHF; CDR3 DNA: TGTGCCAGCAGCGTAGTTTCAGGGGGAAATTCACCCCTCCACTTT
J gene: TRBJ2-6; D gene: NA; clone size: NA; V gene: TRBV14; CDR3 length: 17; CDR3 protein: CASSQRQSDSGANVLTF; CDR3 DNA: TGTGCCAGCAGCCAAAGGCAGTCTGACTCTGGGGCCAACGTCCTGACTTTC
J gene: TRBJ1-2; D gene: NA; clone size: NA; V gene: TRBV5-8; CDR3 length: 12; CDR3 protein: CASSLMGGTYTF; CDR3 DNA: TGTGCCAGCAGCCTCATGGGGGGGACATACACCTTC
J gene: TRBJ2-1; D gene: NA; clone size: few; V gene: TRBV5-4; CDR3 length: 17; CDR3 protein: CASSSPLGGGSTNEQFF; CDR3 DNA: TGTGCCAGCAGCTCCCCACTGGGCGGCGGATCCACCAATGAGCAGTTCTTC
J gene: TRBJ2-3; D gene: NA; clone size: NA; V gene: TRBV11-1; CDR3 length: 15; CDR3 protein: CASSLGTRATDTQYF; CDR3 DNA: TGTGCCAGCAGCTTAGGTACCAGGGCAACAGATACGCAGTATTTT
J gene: TRBJ2-7; D gene: TRBD2; clone size: few; V gene: TRBV7-2; CDR3 length: 15; CDR3 protein: CASSEGTSGGYEQYF; CDR3 DNA: TGTGCCAGCAGCGAAGGGACTAGCGGGGGGTACGAGCAGTACTTC
J gene: TRBJ1-5; D gene: TRBD1; clone size: few; V gene: TRBV19; CDR3 length: 17; CDR3 protein: CASSSGTGGAWNQPQHF; CDR3 DNA: TGTGCCAGTAGCTCCGGGACAGGGGGCGCTTGGAATCAGCCCCAGCATTTT
J gene: TRBJ2-7; D gene: NA; clone size: NA; V gene: TRBV7-9; CDR3 length: 16; CDR3 protein: CASSLAVERVGYEQYF; CDR3 DNA: TGTGCCAGCAGCTTAGCGGTGGAAAGGGTCGGCTACGAGCAGTACTTC
J gene: TRBJ1-6; D gene: NA; clone size: once; V gene: TRBV5-4; CDR3 length: 16; CDR3 protein: CASSLDRTVTNSPLHF; CDR3 DNA: TGTGCCAGCAGCTTGGACCGGACAGTAACGAATTCACCCCTCCACTTT
J gene: TRBJ1-1; D gene: NA; clone size: NA; V gene: TRBV7-9; CDR3 length: 15; CDR3 protein: CASSLALGPGTEAFF; CDR3 DNA: TGTGCCAGCAGCTTAGCGCTGGGGCCTGGGACTGAAGCTTTCTTT
J gene: TRBJ2-6; D gene: NA; clone size: NA; V gene: TRBV6-5; CDR3 length: 15; CDR3 protein: CASRPLRAGANVLTF; CDR3 DNA: TGTGCCAGCCGACCTCTGAGAGCTGGGGCCAACGTCCTGACTTTC
J gene: TRBJ1-1; D gene: TRBD1; clone size: many; V gene: TRBV7-2; CDR3 length: 18; CDR3 protein: CASSLGGGQGLMNTEAFF; CDR3 DNA: TGTGCCAGCAGCTTAGGGGGGGGACAGGGACTCATGAACACTGAAGCTTTCTTT
J gene: TRBJ1-2; D gene: NA; clone size: few; V gene: TRBV12-1; CDR3 length: 12; CDR3 protein: CASSFHSYGYTF; CDR3 DNA: TGTGCCAGCAGCTTTCACAGCTATGGCTACACCTTC
J gene: TRBJ1-2; D gene: TRBD1; clone size: NA; V gene: TRBV6-5; CDR3 length: 15; CDR3 protein: CASALEGGLNYGYTF; CDR3 DNA: TGTGCCAGCGCCTTAGAAGGGGGCCTTAACTATGGCTACACCTTC
J gene: TRBJ2-7; D gene: NA; clone size: NA; V gene: TRBV20-1; CDR3 length: 11; CDR3 protein: CSAVFAHEQYF; CDR3 DNA: TGCAGTGCAGTATTCGCCCACGAGCAGTACTTC
J gene: TRBJ2-3; D gene: TRBD2; clone size: large; V gene: TRBV7-9; CDR3 length: 16; CDR3 protein: CASSGPGLAATDTQYF; CDR3 DNA: TGTGCCAGCAGCGGACCGGGACTAGCGGCCACAGATACGCAGTATTTT
J gene: TRBJ2-1; D gene: TRBD2; clone size: NA; V gene: TRBV7-3; CDR3 length: 16; CDR3 protein: CASSLASGGVDNEQFF; CDR3 DNA: TGTGCCAGCAGCTTAGCTAGCGGGGGGGTTGATAATGAGCAGTTCTTC
J gene: TRBJ2-4; D gene: TRBD1; clone size: NA; V gene: TRBV4-1; CDR3 length: 17; CDR3 protein: CASSQLRGGYTKNIQYF; CDR3 DNA: TGCGCCAGCAGCCAATTGCGAGGGGGCTATACCAAAAACATTCAGTACTTC
J gene: TRBJ2-7; D gene: NA; clone size: many; V gene: TRBV4-3; CDR3 length: 14; CDR3 protein: CASSQNGGSYEQYF; CDR3 DNA: TGCGCCAGCAGCCAGAATGGGGGGTCCTACGAGCAGTACTTC
J gene: TRBJ2-1; D gene: NA; clone size: few; V gene: TRBV5-6; CDR3 length: 12; CDR3 protein: CASSSGGGVGFF; CDR3 DNA: TGTGCCAGCAGCTCGGGCGGGGGCGTCGGGTTCTTC
J gene: TRBJ2-1; D gene: TRBD2; clone size: NA; V gene: TRBV11-2; CDR3 length: 15; CDR3 protein: CASSTSGTKYNEQFF; CDR3 DNA: TGTGCCAGCAGTACTTCCGGGACTAAATACAATGAGCAGTTCTTC
J gene: TRBJ1-1; D gene: NA; clone size: NA; V gene: TRBV27; CDR3 length: 13; CDR3 protein: CATRDTGGTEAFF; CDR3 DNA: TGTGCCACCAGGGACACCGGCGGCACTGAAGCTTTCTTT
J gene: TRBJ1-1; D gene: NA; clone size: few; V gene: TRBV19; CDR3 length: 15; CDR3 protein: CASSILRGPHTEAFF; CDR3 DNA: TGTGCCAGTAGTATCCTAAGGGGCCCTCACACTGAAGCTTTCTTT
J gene: TRBJ1-1; D gene: NA; clone size: NA; V gene: TRBV19; CDR3 length: 17; CDR3 protein: CASSLDLQKGKNTEAFF; CDR3 DNA: TGTGCCAGTAGTCTCGACCTTCAAAAAGGGAAAAACACTGAAGCTTTCTTT
J gene: TRBJ2-6; D gene: NA; clone size: NA; V gene: TRBV6-4; CDR3 length: 14; CDR3 protein: CASNLQGGANVLTF; CDR3 DNA: TGTGCCAGCAATCTCCAAGGGGGGGCCAACGTCCTGACTTTC
J gene: TRBJ2-2; D gene: NA; clone size: large; V gene: TRBV6-1; CDR3 length: 13; CDR3 protein: CASSFRGNGELFF; CDR3 DNA: TGTGCCAGCAGTTTCCGGGGCAACGGGGAGCTGTTTTTT
J gene: TRBJ2-1; D gene: TRBD1; clone size: few; V gene: TRBV7-8; CDR3 length: 16; CDR3 protein: CASSSWTGYGDDEQFF; CDR3 DNA: TGTGCCAGCAGCAGTTGGACAGGGTATGGTGACGATGAGCAGTTCTTC
J gene: TRBJ1-6; D gene: TRBD1; clone size: NA; V gene: TRBV7-2; CDR3 length: 16; CDR3 protein: CASSLGRGRTDSPLHF; CDR3 DNA: TGTGCCAGCAGCTTAGGCAGGGGGCGCACGGATTCACCCCTCCACTTT
J gene: TRBJ1-2; D gene: TRBD1; clone size: NA; V gene: TRBV15; CDR3 length: 15; CDR3 protein: CATSRDETGLHGYTF; CDR3 DNA: TGTGCCACCAGCAGAGATGAGACAGGGTTACACGGCTACACCTTC
J gene: TRBJ1-2; D gene: TRBD1; clone size: NA; V gene: TRBV10-3; CDR3 length: 11; CDR3 protein: CAIRQGVGYTF; CDR3 DNA: TGTGCCATTCGACAGGGTGTCGGCTACACCTTC
J gene: TRBJ2-1; D gene: NA; clone size: NA; V gene: TRBV15; CDR3 length: 11; CDR3 protein: CATSSYNEQFF; CDR3 DNA: TGTGCCACCAGCAGTTACAATGAGCAGTTCTTC
J gene: TRBJ2-4; D gene: TRBD2; clone size: NA; V gene: TRBV19; CDR3 length: 12; CDR3 protein: CASSPWRGAWNF; CDR3 DNA: TGTGCCAGTAGCCCGTGGCGGGGGGCTTGGAACTTC
J gene: TRBJ2-5; D gene: NA; clone size: NA; V gene: TRBV9; CDR3 length: 16; CDR3 protein: CASSVQAGLKGDYQYF; CDR3 DNA: TGTGCCAGCAGCGTACAGGCAGGCCTTAAGGGGGACTACCAGTACTTC
J gene: TRBJ1-2; D gene: TRBD1; clone size: once; V gene: TRBV5-1; CDR3 length: 12; CDR3 protein: CASSWGTGGYTF; CDR3 DNA: TGCGCCAGCAGCTGGGGGACAGGGGGGTACACCTTC
J gene: TRBJ1-4; D gene: NA; clone size: NA; V gene: TRBV6-5; CDR3 length: 12; CDR3 protein: CASTSGFEKLFF; CDR3 DNA: TGTGCCAGCACCTCAGGGTTTGAAAAACTGTTTTTT
J gene: TRBJ1-3; D gene: NA; clone size: NA; V gene: TRBV5-6; CDR3 length: 14; CDR3 protein: CASSRQEFGNTIYF; CDR3 DNA: TGTGCCAGCAGCCGACAGGAATTTGGAAACACCATATATTTT
J gene: TRBJ1-2; D gene: NA; clone size: NA; V gene: TRBV28; CDR3 length: 16; CDR3 protein: CASSLARMGESGGYTF; CDR3 DNA: TGTGCCAGCAGTTTGGCACGCATGGGGGAGTCAGGTGGCTACACCTTC
J gene: TRBJ2-7; D gene: NA; clone size: NA; V gene: TRBV27; CDR3 length: 11; CDR3 protein: CASSTNYEQYF; CDR3 DNA: TGTGCCAGCAGTACGAACTACGAGCAGTACTTC
J gene: TRBJ1-5; D gene: NA; clone size: NA; V gene: TRBV6-5; CDR3 length: 15; CDR3 protein: CASSYSRQGSQPQHF; CDR3 DNA: TGTGCCAGCAGTTACTCGAGGCAGGGGAGTCAGCCCCAGCATTTT
J gene: TRBJ2-5; D gene: NA; clone size: NA; V gene: TRBV25-1; CDR3 length: 13; CDR3 protein: CASSEDPLETQYF; CDR3 DNA: TGTGCCAGCAGTGAAGATCCGTTGGAGACCCAGTACTTC